Listed below are T cell receptor beta chains from one sample, sequenced in a study of blood T cell repertoires in COVID-19. Profiling relied on immunoSEQ multiplex PCR, and the TCRdb table lists in-frame clones only, not all of them. The data contain 35,000 to 40,000 clones, around 90% of them singletons. The source material was peripheral blood. These receptors originate from a man between 60 and 75 years old with active or convalescent COVID-19. CDR3s leave out the opening cysteine and the closing phenylalanine or tryptophan.

J: TRBJ2-1; V: TRBV10-3; CDR3: AIGNPEGPGNEQF
J: TRBJ2-7; V: TRBV5-4; CDR3: ASSLATSGRSSYEQY
J: TRBJ2-2; V: TRBV29-1; CDR3: SVDRGNTGELF
J: TRBJ1-2; V: TRBV5-1; CDR3: ASSPDRVFYGYT
J: TRBJ2-6; V: TRBV27; CDR3: ASRYNPSGANVLT
J: TRBJ2-3; V: TRBV5-6; CDR3: ASSVAGSGYTQY
J: TRBJ2-7; V: TRBV27; CDR3: ASSLNGQGAHEQY
J: TRBJ2-5; V: TRBV7-9; CDR3: ASSLVSYQETQY
J: TRBJ2-7; V: TRBV6-2/TRBV6-3; CDR3: ASSLAGEFYEQY
J: TRBJ2-7; V: TRBV27; CDR3: ASSLDRGTYEQY
J: TRBJ2-7; V: TRBV28; CDR3: ASSLAQGVSYEQY
J: TRBJ2-7; V: TRBV6-2/TRBV6-3; CDR3: ASSPRQYYEQY
J: TRBJ2-2; V: TRBV2; CDR3: ASSDWSSGRAGTGELF
J: TRBJ1-6; V: TRBV28; CDR3: ASSLRDRGWNSPLH
J: TRBJ2-3; V: TRBV20-1; CDR3: SASWGGGFTDTQY
J: TRBJ1-3; V: TRBV3-1/TRBV3-2; CDR3: ASSSGQFSGNTIY
J: TRBJ2-7; V: TRBV10-2; CDR3: ASSEEGWWSYEQY
J: TRBJ2-3; V: TRBV5-1; CDR3: ASSLVARLLGRTDTQY
J: TRBJ1-4; V: TRBV19; CDR3: ASRTGIMTTNEKLF
J: TRBJ2-7; V: TRBV29-1; CDR3: SVRRGGTSGAVSYEQY
J: TRBJ2-5; V: TRBV11-3; CDR3: ASSLGQGVRETQY
J: TRBJ1-4; V: TRBV30; CDR3: AWSKRTGVNEKLF
J: TRBJ1-1; V: TRBV7-2; CDR3: ASSYGGGGDTEAF
J: TRBJ2-2; V: TRBV5-1; CDR3: ASSLAAGTRAGGYTGELF
J: TRBJ1-1; V: TRBV5-8; CDR3: ASSEMTGFNVNTEAF
J: TRBJ2-1; V: TRBV28; CDR3: ASLLLRGLAGSITYNEQF
J: TRBJ2-7; V: TRBV19; CDR3: ASIAGQGLPSSYEQY
J: TRBJ2-3; V: TRBV5-4; CDR3: ASSLAPTSTDTQY
J: TRBJ2-7; V: TRBV27; CDR3: ASIMRPGQGNHEQY
J: TRBJ1-5; V: TRBV5-1; CDR3: ASSYGQGGQPQH
J: TRBJ2-5; V: TRBV2; CDR3: ASSDLGGRAETQY
J: TRBJ1-6; V: TRBV3-1/TRBV3-2; CDR3: ASSQSPGQRDSPLH
J: TRBJ2-1; V: TRBV7-2; CDR3: ASTPRGQGYNEQF
J: TRBJ1-6; V: TRBV18; CDR3: ASSGTDNSPLH
J: TRBJ1-1; V: TRBV27; CDR3: ASSFGPSRGHTEAF
J: TRBJ2-5; V: TRBV19; CDR3: ASSSGAEETQY
J: TRBJ2-3; V: TRBV10-3; CDR3: AISRALDTQY
J: TRBJ2-1; V: TRBV9; CDR3: ASSDTDNEQF
J: TRBJ1-2; V: TRBV11-2; CDR3: ASSLREGALYGYT
J: TRBJ2-5; V: TRBV5-1; CDR3: ASTPQGQGETQY
J: TRBJ2-3; V: TRBV5-1; CDR3: ASSSGGPEGTQY
J: TRBJ1-1; V: TRBV2; CDR3: ASILYRVGNTEAF
J: TRBJ1-2; V: TRBV28; CDR3: ASSSPQGTKSYT
J: TRBJ2-3; V: TRBV3-1/TRBV3-2; CDR3: ASSLKKTASGGGDTQY
J: TRBJ2-3; V: TRBV9; CDR3: ASSETGGTDTQY
J: TRBJ2-2; V: TRBV15; CDR3: ATSRDTTNSGTGAAGELF
J: TRBJ2-1; V: TRBV12-5; CDR3: ASGLESQAGAWNEQF
J: TRBJ2-2; V: TRBV5-1; CDR3: ASSLDRTGRTNTGELF
J: TRBJ2-1; V: TRBV5-1; CDR3: ASSFQAGAYNEQF
J: TRBJ2-7; V: TRBV2; CDR3: ASSEISLYEQY
J: TRBJ2-1; V: TRBV7-2; CDR3: ASSLGGRGDNEQF
J: TRBJ1-2; V: TRBV5-4; CDR3: ASSPDRDYGYT
J: TRBJ2-5; V: TRBV18; CDR3: ASSPTQETQY
J: TRBJ1-2; V: TRBV3-1/TRBV3-2; CDR3: ASSQDGRGKGGNYGYT
J: TRBJ2-5; V: TRBV5-6; CDR3: ASVARQETQY